This TCR beta chain was sequenced during a study of blood T cell repertoires in COVID-19. CDR3 length: 11 amino acids. Looked up from germline, CDR1 is SNHLY and CDR2 is FYNNEI. With 5 bases removed from V and 2 bases from J, the gap between germline ends came to 4 bases. Turning to this clone: The likely explanation is a read error, given a far larger clone one base away.

In the original workflow: Researchers report that nucleated cell counts were estimated from reference gene primer amplification. Profiling relied on immunoSEQ multiplex PCR, and the TCRdb table lists in-frame clones only, not all of them. V, J and clone size are taken as reported in that table, and D and trimming were inferred from the DNA itself. Found here are about 72,000 clones, 70% to 90% of them singletons; the top ten hold over 25%. The sequence derives from a man aged 45-65 years with acute or convalescent COVID-19. This sequence joins TRBV2 and TRBJ2-7; D remains unclear. The sample comprised peripheral blood. CDR3 sequence: CASSSAYEQYF. The CDR3, as DNA: TGTGCCAGCAGTTCCGCCTACGAGCAGTACTTC.